This TCR beta chain stems from a study of cytomegalovirus exposure and HLA in healthy donors. A note on this clone: As yet, its antigen is unknown.

Generated by immunoSEQ multiplex PCR, the TCRdb table keeps only in-frame clones and is missing some. In the table there are 120,000 or so clones, 88% of which are singletons. The donors formed part of the roughly 120-subject validation cohort, distinct from the roughly 620-subject first cohort. Whole-study results and caveats: The study flagged roughly 150 TCR beta chains as cytomegalovirus-associated. Diagnosis of cytomegalovirus status made by the classifier reportedly showed high specificity and sensitivity. It was confirmed in vitro that three of the CMV-associated chains were specific for CMV antigens.

With V trimmed by 6 bases and J by 15 bases, 7 bases remained unmatched. The CDR3 runs 13 residues. Looked up from germline, CDR1 is SGHAT and CDR2 is FQNNGV. Sequencing input: PBMCs. The chain combines TRBV11-2 with TRBJ2-1, with 14 bases fitting TRBD2. The source of this sequence is a young man in good health and CMV-seronegative. The CDR3 nucleotides are TGTGCCAGCAGGCGATTCGGGACTAGCGGGAGGTTCTTC. Protein: CASRRFGTSGRFF.